Following are 15 T cell receptor beta chains from one sample sequenced in a study of patients and donors after allogeneic stem cell transplantation. MiXCR, applied by TCRdb to the RT-PCR reads, yields one record per CDR3 protein. The table shows about 960,000 distinct CDR3 sequences, with roughly 18% occurring only once. The specimen was blood, either unsorted or a sorted T cell fraction (not recorded which). The receptor source for this set is a human donor who was either an allogeneic HSCT recipient or a stem cell or donor lymphocyte infusion donor (not recorded which). It is not recorded whose cells these are; they may come from a transplant donor.

V is TRBV20-1 and J is TRBJ1-2, with D tentatively TRBD1 (5 bases). The CDR3 sequence is 13 residues long. The germline V and J ends were trimmed by 4 bases and 0 bases, with 9 bases remaining between them. In germline, CDR1 is DFQATT, CDR2 SNEGSKA (reference sequence). The CDR3 is CSAIKDTNYGYTF. In DNA form, the CDR3 reads TGCAGTGCTATCAAGGACACTAACTATGGCTACACCTTC.

The rearrangement uses TRBV19 and TRBJ1-5; weak D call: TRBD1 (5 bases). V was trimmed by 1 base and J by 2 bases, leaving 9 bases between them. CDR3 length equals 15 residues. Germline V gene lookup returns CDR1 LNHDA and CDR2 SQIVND (reference sequence). CDR3 region: CASSIGEGRNQPQHF. Written as DNA, the CDR3 is TGTGCCAGTAGTATAGGGGAGGGACGCAATCAGCCCCAGCATTTT.

The rearrangement joins TRBV4-3 to TRBJ1-4; no definite D call. The CDR3 length is 16 residues. The V and J ends lost 1 base and 5 bases respectively, with 14 bases between them. CDR1 and CDR2 (germline): LGHNA, YSLEER. CDR3 nucleotides: TGCGCCAGCAGCCAAGCCTGGACTGCTCCGAATGAAAAACTGTTTTTT. It yields the protein CASSQAWTAPNEKLFF.

This clonotype has just a few counts. The chain carries TRBV10-3 and TRBJ1-1, with TRBD1 matching over 8 bases. Germline loops: CDR1 ENHRY, CDR2 SYGVKD. The CDR3 has 16 residues. Unmatched junction bases numbered 8, after V lost 2 bases and J lost 3 bases. CDR3 loop: CAISEHDRGWDTEAFF. The CDR3, as DNA: TGTGCCATCAGTGAGCACGACAGGGGCTGGGACACTGAAGCTTTCTTT.

This clonotype occurred a few times. This chain links TRBV10-3 with TRBJ1-1; unclear D gene. The CDR3 runs to 11 residues. Germline-derived CDR1 and CDR2 are ENHRY and SYGVKD. V was clipped by 3 bases and J by 8 bases, with 7 bases between them. This chain's CDR3 is CAISDRTEAFF. The CDR3 DNA is TGTGCCATCAGTGACAGGACCGAAGCTTTCTTT.

The J gene is TRBJ2-1, the V gene TRBV12-3 or TRBV12-4; D is unresolved. The CDR3 consists of 14 residues. V lost 9 bases and J lost 7, with 19 bases in between. This chain's CDR3 is CASSGRVVRNEQFF. DNA for the CDR3: TGTGCCAGTTCTGGTCGAGTGGTGAGGAATGAGCAGTTCTTC.

The CDR3 bases are TGTGCCAGCAGCTTAGTCGGGAAGAAGAACACTGAAGCTTTCTTT. Translating it yields CASSLVGKKNTEAFF. The rearrangement links TRBV7-2 to TRBJ1-1, with D unresolved. Germline-derived CDR1 and CDR2 are SGHTA and FQGNSA. This CDR3 has 15 residues. Trimming shortened V by 1 base and J by 1 base, and 10 bases separated the two germline ends.

V and J are TRBV5-1 and TRBJ2-2; TRBD2 agrees at 11 bases. The germline CDR1 and CDR2 sequences are SGHRS and YFSETQ. With V trimmed by 2 bases and J by 4 bases, 7 bases remained unmatched. The CDR3 runs 17 residues. The CDR3 DNA follows: TGCGCCAGCAGCTTACAAGGTAGCGGGAGGGTCACCGGGGAGCTGTTTTTT. This sequence encodes CASSLQGSGRVTGELFF.

This clonotype was observed a handful of times. The CDR3 region has the DNA TGTGCCAGCAGTGAAGGAAGGGCAGGGGGATTCGAGCAGTTCTTC. Its translation: CASSEGRAGGFEQFF. The rearrangement joins TRBV25-1 to TRBJ2-1, with TRBD1 identical over 7 bases. The CDR3 has 15 amino acids. Germline V CDR1 and CDR2: MGHDK, SYGVNS. V trimming: 2 bases; J trimming: 10 bases; junction bases outside the gene matches: 11.

This clonotype has only a few counts. The chain is built from TRBV9 and TRBJ1-2; 7 bases are a match to TRBD1. This CDR3 is 16 amino acids long. Germline V CDR1 and CDR2: SGDLS, YYNGEE. The trim removed 3 bases at V and 2 bases at J, leaving 10 bases unmatched. The DNA of the CDR3 is TGTGCCAGCAGCGCCAGACAGGGTTTGATAAACTATGGCTACACCTTC. It specifies CASSARQGLINYGYTF. Using reference TRBV9 and TRBJ1-2 for the parts outside the CDR3, the full variable domain is DSGVTQTPKHLITATGQRVTLRCSPRSGDLSVYWYQQSLDQGLQFLIQYYNGEERAKGNILERFSAQQFPDLHSELNLSSLELGDSALYFCASSARQGLINYGYTFGSGTRLTVV.

The chain combines TRBV7-8 with TRBJ2-5, with D uncertain. The germline V and J ends were trimmed by 5 bases and 7 bases, with 17 bases remaining between them. This CDR3 contains 14 residues. Germline CDR1 and CDR2: SGHVS and FQNEAQ. The CDR3 DNA sequence: TGTGCCAGCAGCCCGGACCCCACGGGCTTGACCCAGTACTTC. It codes for CASSPDPTGLTQYF.

A note on this clonotype: Relative to the germline gene, one junction end is altered; a read error may explain this. The rearrangement uses TRBV7-9 and TRBJ2-2, with TRBD2 as a possible D gene (5 bases). The CDR3 runs to 12 residues. CDR1 and CDR2 (germline): SEHNR, FQNEAQ (reference sequence). The CDR3 DNA reads as TGTGCCAGCAGCTTATACTCCGGGGAGCTGCTTTTT. Its protein is CASSLYSGELLF.

This clonotype was recorded many times. The chain couples TRBV20-1 to TRBJ1-1, with D unclear. Germline CDR1 is DFQATT and CDR2 is SNEGSKA (reference sequence). Trimming pared 5 bases from V and 1 base from J, leaving 11 bases between. CDR3 length: 13 amino acids. CDR3 sequence: CSAGRGSNTEAFF. Here the CDR3 DNA reads TGCAGTGCTGGGCGGGGATCGAACACTGAAGCTTTCTTT.

This clonotype was seen ten or more times. The chain employs TRBV20-1 and TRBJ1-1; D ambiguous. The germline V and J ends were trimmed by 3 bases and 0 bases, with 5 bases remaining between them. The CDR3 is made up of 12 amino acids. Germline V gene lookup returns CDR1 DFQATT and CDR2 SNEGSKA (reference sequence). The CDR3 coding sequence is TGCAGTGCTAGTCCTGTGAACACTGAAGCTTTCTTT. It is translated as CSASPVNTEAFF.

The chain uses TRBV2 and TRBJ2-3; 7 bases agree with TRBD2. The CDR3 loop spans 15 amino acids. CDR1 is SNHLY and CDR2 is FYNNEI in the germline V gene. V lost 7 bases and J lost 3; bases outside the gene matches: 10. CDR3 DNA: TGTGCCAGCAATCTCGCAGCGGGGCCAACAGATACGCAGTATTTT. Translating it yields CASNLAAGPTDTQYF.